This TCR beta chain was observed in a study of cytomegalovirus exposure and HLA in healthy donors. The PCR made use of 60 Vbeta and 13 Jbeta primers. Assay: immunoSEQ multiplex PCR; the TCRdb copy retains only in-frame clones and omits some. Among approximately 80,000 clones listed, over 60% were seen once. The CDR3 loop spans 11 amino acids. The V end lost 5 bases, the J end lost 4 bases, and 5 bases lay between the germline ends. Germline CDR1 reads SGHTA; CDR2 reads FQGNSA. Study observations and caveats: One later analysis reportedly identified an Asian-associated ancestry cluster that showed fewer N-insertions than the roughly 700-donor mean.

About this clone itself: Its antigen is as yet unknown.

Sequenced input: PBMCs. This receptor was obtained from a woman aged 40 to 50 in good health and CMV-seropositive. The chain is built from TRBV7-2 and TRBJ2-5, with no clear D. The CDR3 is CASSTTETQYF. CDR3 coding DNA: TGTGCCAGCAGCACAACAGAGACCCAGTACTTC.